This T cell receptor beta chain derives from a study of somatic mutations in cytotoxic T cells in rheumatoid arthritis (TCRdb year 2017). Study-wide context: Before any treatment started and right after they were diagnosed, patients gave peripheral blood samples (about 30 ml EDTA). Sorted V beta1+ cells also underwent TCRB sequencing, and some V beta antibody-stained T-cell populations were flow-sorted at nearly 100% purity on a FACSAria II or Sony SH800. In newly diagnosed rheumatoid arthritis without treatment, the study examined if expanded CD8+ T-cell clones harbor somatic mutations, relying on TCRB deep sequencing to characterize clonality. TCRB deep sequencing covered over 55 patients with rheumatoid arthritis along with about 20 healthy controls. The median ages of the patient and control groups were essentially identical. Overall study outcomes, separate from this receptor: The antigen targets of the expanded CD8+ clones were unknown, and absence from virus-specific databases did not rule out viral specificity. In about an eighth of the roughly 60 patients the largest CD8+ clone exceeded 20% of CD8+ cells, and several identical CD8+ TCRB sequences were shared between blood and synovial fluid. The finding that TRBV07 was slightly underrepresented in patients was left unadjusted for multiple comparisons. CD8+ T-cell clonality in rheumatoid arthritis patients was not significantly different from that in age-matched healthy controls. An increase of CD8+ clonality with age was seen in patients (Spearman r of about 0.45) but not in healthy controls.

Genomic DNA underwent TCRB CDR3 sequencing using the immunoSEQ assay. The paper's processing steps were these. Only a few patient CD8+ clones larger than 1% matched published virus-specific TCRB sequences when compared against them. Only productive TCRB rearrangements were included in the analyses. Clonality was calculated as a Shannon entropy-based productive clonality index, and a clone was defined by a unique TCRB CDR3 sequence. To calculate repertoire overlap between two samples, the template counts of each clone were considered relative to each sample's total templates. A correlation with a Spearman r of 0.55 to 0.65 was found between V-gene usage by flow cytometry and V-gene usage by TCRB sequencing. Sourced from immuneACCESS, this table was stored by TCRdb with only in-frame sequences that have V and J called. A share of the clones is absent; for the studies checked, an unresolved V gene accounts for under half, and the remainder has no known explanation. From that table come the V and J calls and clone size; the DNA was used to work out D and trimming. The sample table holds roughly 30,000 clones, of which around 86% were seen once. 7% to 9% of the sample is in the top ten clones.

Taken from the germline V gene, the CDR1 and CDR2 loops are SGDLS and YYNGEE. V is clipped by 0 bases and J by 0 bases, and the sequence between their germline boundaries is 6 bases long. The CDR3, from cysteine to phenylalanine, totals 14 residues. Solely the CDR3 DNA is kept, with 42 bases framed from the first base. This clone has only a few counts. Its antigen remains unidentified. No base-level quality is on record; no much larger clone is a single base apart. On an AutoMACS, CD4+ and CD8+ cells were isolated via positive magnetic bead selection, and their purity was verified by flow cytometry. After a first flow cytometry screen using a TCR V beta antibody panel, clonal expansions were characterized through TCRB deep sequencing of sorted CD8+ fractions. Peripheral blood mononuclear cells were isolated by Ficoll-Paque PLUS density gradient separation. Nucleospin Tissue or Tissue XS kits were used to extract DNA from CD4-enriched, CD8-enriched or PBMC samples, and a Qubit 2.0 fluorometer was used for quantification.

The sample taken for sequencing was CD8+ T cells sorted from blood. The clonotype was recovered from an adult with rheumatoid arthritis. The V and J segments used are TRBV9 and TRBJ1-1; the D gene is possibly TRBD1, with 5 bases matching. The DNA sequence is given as TGTGCCAGCAGCGTAGAACAGGTGAACACTGAAGCTTTCTTT. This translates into CASSVEQVNTEAFF.